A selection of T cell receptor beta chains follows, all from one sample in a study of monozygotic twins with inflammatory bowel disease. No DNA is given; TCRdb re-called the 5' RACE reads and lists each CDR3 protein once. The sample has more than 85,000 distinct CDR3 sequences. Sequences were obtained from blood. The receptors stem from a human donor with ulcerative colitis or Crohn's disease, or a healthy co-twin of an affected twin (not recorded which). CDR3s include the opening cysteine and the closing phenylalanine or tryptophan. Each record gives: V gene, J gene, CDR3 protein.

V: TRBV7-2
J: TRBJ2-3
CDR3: CASSSDAPSTDTQYF

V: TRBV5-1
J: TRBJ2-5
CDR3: CASSSGGGLQETQYF

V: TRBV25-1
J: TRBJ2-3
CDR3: CASSEYVSGRADTQYF

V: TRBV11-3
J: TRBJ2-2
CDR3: CASSPGPYGELFF

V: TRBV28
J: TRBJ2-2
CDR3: CASSSQQGKNTGELFF

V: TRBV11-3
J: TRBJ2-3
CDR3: CASSFRDKNTDTQYF

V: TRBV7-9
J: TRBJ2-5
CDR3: CASSPSRTQETQYF

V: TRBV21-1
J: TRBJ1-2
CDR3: CASSKEGGYTF

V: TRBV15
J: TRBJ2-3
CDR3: CATSRAQATDTQYF

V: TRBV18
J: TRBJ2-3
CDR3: CASSPAGTSGYADTQYF

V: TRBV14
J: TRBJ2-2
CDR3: CASSLVSNTGELFF

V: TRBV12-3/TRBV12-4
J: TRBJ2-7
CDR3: CASTPGAGTSYEQYF

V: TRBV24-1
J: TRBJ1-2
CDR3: CATSGRDRVYGYTF

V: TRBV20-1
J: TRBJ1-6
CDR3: CSARDEGPGSYNSPLHF

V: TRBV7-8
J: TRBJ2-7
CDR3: CASSSGLAGEQYF

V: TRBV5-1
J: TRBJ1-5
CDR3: CASSLEGTGQLQHF

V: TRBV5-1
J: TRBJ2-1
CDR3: CASSLVGGDINEQFF

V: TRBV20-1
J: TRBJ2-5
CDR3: CSARPGLEETQYF

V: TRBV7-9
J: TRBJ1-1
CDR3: CASSLASTNTEAFF

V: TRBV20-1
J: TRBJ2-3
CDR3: CSANDISTDTQYF

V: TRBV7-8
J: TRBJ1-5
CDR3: CASSLVADQNQPQHF

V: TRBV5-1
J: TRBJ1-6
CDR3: CASSFVTEHSSYNSPLHF

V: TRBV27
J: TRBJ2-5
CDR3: CASNGTGKYQETQYF

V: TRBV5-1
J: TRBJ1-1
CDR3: CASSLGFDTEAFF

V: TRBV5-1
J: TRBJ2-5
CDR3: CASSLLTGVGETQYF

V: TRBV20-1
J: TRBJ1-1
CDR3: CIGTGNTEAFF

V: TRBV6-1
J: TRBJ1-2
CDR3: CASSVNRDKGNYGYTF

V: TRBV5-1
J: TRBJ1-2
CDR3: CASSFPDREKDGYTF

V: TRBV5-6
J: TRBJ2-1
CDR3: CASSLFLAGGTNNEQFF

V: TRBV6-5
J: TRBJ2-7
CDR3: CASSLGTGGTNEQYF

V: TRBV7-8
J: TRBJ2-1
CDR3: CASSLSGSVRVNEQFF

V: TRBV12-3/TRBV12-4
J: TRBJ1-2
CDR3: CASRTGGNYGYTF

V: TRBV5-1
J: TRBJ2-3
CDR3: CASSLRTDTQYF

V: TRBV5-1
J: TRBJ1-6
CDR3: CASSPDGGEGSPLHF

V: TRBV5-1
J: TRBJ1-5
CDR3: CASSQGTGQEGPQHF

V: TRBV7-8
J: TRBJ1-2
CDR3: CASSLGTGVGRYTF

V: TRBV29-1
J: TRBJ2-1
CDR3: CSVEEVRDSNNEQFF

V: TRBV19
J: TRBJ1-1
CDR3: CASSIGTENTEAFF

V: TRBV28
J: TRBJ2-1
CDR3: CASSSTDERFF